This record looks at one T cell receptor beta chain sequence and its context. Its antigen is still unknown. Base qualities were left out, and no much larger clone turns up one base away. This sample is drawn from a study of OX40 agonist ivuxolimab in advanced cancers. The study in broad terms: Ivuxolimab was a fully human IgG2 agonistic monoclonal antibody targeting the costimulatory receptor OX40 (CD134). Prior anti-PD-1, anti-PD-L1 or anti-CTLA-4 therapy was permitted, and checkpoint inhibitors had been received by 40% to 50% of dose-escalation patients. A male proportion of around 81% and a mean age of approximately 60 years, ranging from about 20 to 80, were recorded for the dose-escalation cohort. The point of sequencing TCRbeta in the periphery was to test whether ivuxolimab changed TCR sequence diversity and drove clonal T-cell expansion. Intravenous ivuxolimab was administered to patients every 2 weeks at six dose levels: 0.01, 0.1, 0.3, 1.5, 3 and 10 mg/kg. Partial responses occurred in three dose-escalation patients: two with cutaneous melanoma and one with hepatocellular carcinoma. Of the 50 or so patients in dose escalation, 19 had hepatocellular carcinoma, some 15 had melanoma, 9 had renal cell carcinoma and 9 had head and neck cancer. The paper covers the monotherapy dose-escalation part of the phase I ivuxolimab trial, which included N of about 50 patients.

The germline V gene (reference sequence) provides CDR1 LNHDA and CDR2 SQIVND. V sheds 8 bases and J sheds 8 bases, leaving 15 bases between their ends. The CDR3, cysteine through phenylalanine, is 12 amino acids long. Just the 36-base CDR3 DNA is kept, in frame starting at base 1. For sequencing of the TCRbeta CDR3 region, genomic DNA was extracted from the sorted cells. The immunoSEQ Assay was used for sequencing of TCRbeta CDR3 regions. Drawn from immuneACCESS, this table holds only the in-frame rearrangements with V and J called that TCRdb kept. Clones are partly lost; checked studies trace under half to an unresolved V gene and leave the rest unexplained. This sample gives 65,000 to 100,000 clones in total; under 90% of them show up just once. The top ten hold 6.6% of the sample. What the study reported, not specific to this receptor: In partial responders in the 0.1-3.0 mg/kg groups, normalized peripheral clonal expansion was found to be among the lowest, especially among CD8+ T cells. After ivuxolimab, more expanded clones were found on average in CD8+ T cells than in CD4+ T cells. Low levels of normalized T-cell clonal expansion were also seen in some patients who did not respond. At doses from 0.1 to 3.0 mg/kg, clonal expansion was seen in both CD4+ and CD8+ blood T cells between baseline and week 6. Antigen specificity was not determined for the clonally expanded peripheral T cells.

The trial excluded patients who had a history of autoimmune disease or who were on systemic immunosuppression. Peripheral blood for TCR sequencing was collected from all dose cohorts at baseline, on cycle 4 day 1, and on cycle 7 day 1. The samples were taken from a phase I, first-in-human, multicenter, open-label dose-escalation trial of ivuxolimab. Adults with locally advanced or metastatic melanoma, renal cell carcinoma, hepatocellular carcinoma or head and neck squamous cell carcinoma were enrolled in the trial. CD4+ and CD8+ T cells were sorted separately from peripheral blood before TCR sequencing.

This sample comprised CD4+ or CD8+ T cells sorted from blood, obtained in a trial of the OX40 agonist ivuxolimab. This clonotype was obtained from an adult with an advanced solid tumor such as melanoma, head and neck, liver or kidney cancer. Recombination linked TRBV19 to TRBJ1-1; TRBD1 might be the D gene, on 5 matching bases. The CDR3 protein is CASFLGAGEAFF. In nucleotides, the sequence is TGTGCCAGTTTTCTCGGTGCAGGGGAAGCTTTCTTT.